The present T cell receptor beta chain was sequenced within a study of cytomegalovirus exposure and HLA in healthy donors. The ends were cut back, 6 bases at V and 2 bases at J, with 14 bases in the middle. The CDR3 sequence is 15 residues long. CDR1 MDHEN and CDR2 SYDVKM come from the germline V gene. With 60 Vbeta and 13 Jbeta primers, the PCR was carried out. Libraries were prepared by immunoSEQ multiplex PCR; TCRdb keeps only in-frame clonotypes and omits some of them. The sample consists of under 130,000 clones, roughly an eighth of them appearing once. The chain uses TRBV28 and TRBJ1-5; D possibly corresponds to TRBD1 (5 bases). The receptor's source is a man aged 35 to 55 in good health and CMV-seropositive. The sequenced sample was PBMCs. The CDR3 bases are TGTGCCAGCAGGGCAGGGATTTCGGGCAATCAGCCCCAGCATTTT. It codes for CASRAGISGNQPQHF.